Listed here are 23 T cell receptor beta chains from one sample, sequenced in a study of blood T cell repertoires in COVID-19. Sequenced by immunoSEQ multiplex PCR; TCRdb stores in-frame clones only, minus some. The sample contains approximately 260,000 clones, around 87% of which appear only once. What was sequenced was peripheral blood. These receptors originate from an older woman with COVID-19, enrolled during active disease.

The CDR3 protein is CASSLSRGDQPQHF. CDR3 bases: TGTGCCAGCAGCTTGTCCAGGGGGGATCAGCCCCAGCATTTT. The chain couples TRBV5-8 to TRBJ1-5; 7 bases align to TRBD1. Looked up from germline, CDR1 is SGHTS and CDR2 is YDEGEE. This CDR3 has 14 residues. Trimming took 1 base from V and 5 from J; bases not matched to a gene: 3. Together with reference TRBV5-8 and TRBJ1-5, the CDR3 gives the full variable domain: EAGVTQSPTHLIKTRGQQATLRCSPISGHTSVYWYQQALGLGLQFLLWYDEGEERNRGNFPPRFSGRQFPNYSSELNVNALELEDSALYLCASSLSRGDQPQHFGDGTRLSIL.

The chain joins TRBV2 to TRBJ2-7; 13 bases are a match to TRBD2. The CDR3 consists of 14 residues. Unmatched junction bases numbered 2, after V lost 5 bases and J lost 4 bases. Germline CDR1 reads SNHLY; CDR2 reads FYNNEI. CDR3 in amino acids: CASSPGLAGYEQYF. The CDR3 bases are TGTGCCAGCAGTCCGGGACTAGCGGGGTACGAGCAGTACTTC. Full variable domain (outside the CDR3, taken from reference TRBV2 and TRBJ2-7): EPEVTQTPSHQVTQMGQEVILRCVPISNHLYFYWYRQILGQKVEFLVSFYNNEISEKSEIFDDQFSVERPDGSNFTLKIRSTKLEDSAMYFCASSPGLAGYEQYFGPGTRLTVT.

The chain combines TRBV7-3 with TRBJ1-3; no definite D call. V lost 5 bases, J lost 11 bases, and 19 bases lay in between. Germline-derived CDR1 and CDR2 are SGHTA and FQGTGA. This CDR3 is built from 14 residues. CDR3 DNA: TGTGCCAGCAGCCTGAACCGAGGGCCCTATCCCATATATTTT. Translating gives CASSLNRGPYPIYF.

The chain has TRBV5-1 and TRBJ2-7; a possible D gene is TRBD1 (5 bases). Germline V lookup: CDR1 SGHRS, CDR2 YFSETQ. Deletions cut 0 bases from V and 0 bases from J, with 13 bases between. This CDR3 has 16 amino acids. CDR3 residues: CASSLGGREGSYEQYF. CDR3 nucleotide sequence: TGCGCCAGCAGCTTGGGGGGCAGGGAAGGCTCCTACGAGCAGTACTTC.

V usage is TRBV15 and J usage is TRBJ1-2; a possible D gene is TRBD1 (5 bases). Germline lookup yields CDR1 LNHNV and CDR2 YYDKDF (reference sequence). Trimming pared 6 bases from V and 8 bases from J, leaving 16 bases between. CDR3 length: 13 residues. CDR3 coding DNA: TGTGCCACCAGTGCCCGGGCCGGGGGAGGCTACACCTTC. It yields the protein CATSARAGGGYTF.

V gene TRBV30 combines with J gene TRBJ2-7; 7 bases align to TRBD1. Germline CDR1 and CDR2: GTSNPN and SVGIG (reference sequence). The CDR3 totals 11 residues. The V and J ends lost 4 bases and 5 bases, in that order; junction bases with no gene match: 2. The CDR3 region is CAWTQGHEQYF. Here the CDR3 DNA reads TGTGCCTGGACACAGGGGCACGAGCAGTACTTC. The full variable domain, rest sourced from reference TRBV30 and TRBJ2-7, is SQTIHQWPATLVQPVGSPLSLECTVEGTSNPNLYWYRQAAGRGLQLLFYSVGIGQISSEVPQNLSASRPQDRQFILSSKKLLLSDSGFYLCAWTQGHEQYFGPGTRLTVT.

V gene TRBV6-5 combines with J gene TRBJ1-6; 10 bases fit TRBD1. J gave up 7 bases and V 5 bases, and 5 bases lay outside the gene matches. The CDR3 totals 15 residues. Germline assignment: CDR1 MNHEY and CDR2 SVGAGI. CDR3 sequence (DNA): TGTGCCAGCAGTCGCGGGGGACAGGGGAATTCACCCCTCCACTTT. It yields the protein CASSRGGQGNSPLHF.

V usage is TRBV6-2 or TRBV6-3 and J usage is TRBJ2-2; D is uncertain. The ends were cut back, 0 bases at V and 4 bases at J, with 15 bases in the middle. The CDR3 is made up of 17 amino acids. CDR1 is MNHEY, CDR2 SVGEGT, per germline. This CDR3 reads CASSYSFTYSSTGELFF. The CDR3 DNA reads as TGTGCCAGCAGTTACTCGTTTACCTACAGCTCCACCGGGGAGCTGTTTTTT.

The chain uses TRBV6-1 and TRBJ1-2; TRBD1 aligns across 7 bases. The CDR3 loop spans 16 amino acids. Germline CDR1 reads MNHNS; CDR2 reads SASEGT. V was clipped by 2 bases and J by 4 bases; unmatched bases: 10. CDR3 in amino acids: CASSEIRRGNSYGYTF. The CDR3 coding sequence is TGTGCCAGCAGTGAAATACGCAGGGGGAATAGCTATGGCTACACCTTC.

The chain combines TRBV5-6 with TRBJ2-1; TRBD2 matches 10 bases. The V and J ends lost 0 bases and 6 bases, in that order; junction bases with no gene match: 3. Looked up from germline, CDR1 is SGHDT and CDR2 is YYEEEE. This CDR3 has 15 residues. CDR3 loop: CASSLGLAGANEQFF. In nucleotides, the CDR3 is TGTGCCAGCAGCTTGGGACTAGCGGGCGCCAATGAGCAGTTCTTC.

This chain uses TRBV5-4 with TRBJ2-1, with 7 bases identical to TRBD1. V shed 3 bases and J 4 bases; nucleotides not matched to a gene: 10. Germline V gives CDR1 SGHNT, CDR2 YYREEE (reference sequence). This CDR3 region has 16 residues. The CDR3 sequence: CASSSQTGKGYNEQFF. For the CDR3, the DNA is TGTGCCAGCAGCTCGCAGACAGGGAAAGGGTACAATGAGCAGTTCTTC.

This chain joins TRBV7-2 and TRBJ1-2, with D hard to call. Germline V gene data show CDR1 as SGHTA and CDR2 as FQGNSA. V dropped 5 bases and J dropped 4 bases, with 14 bases sitting between them. The CDR3 runs to 14 residues. CDR3 region: CASSPPAGGYGYTF. The CDR3 coding sequence is TGTGCCAGCAGCCCCCCGGCCGGCGGCTATGGCTACACCTTC.

This sequence joins TRBV12-3 or TRBV12-4 and TRBJ1-2, with D maybe TRBD1 (5 bases). The CDR3 length is 13 residues. Trimming pared 7 bases from V and 7 bases from J, leaving 16 bases between. CDR3 coding DNA: TGTGCCAGCACCGCCCTCGGGGGAATTGGCTACACCTTC. It yields the protein CASTALGGIGYTF.

This chain links TRBV19 with TRBJ2-2; 7 bases agree with TRBD1. Germline CDR1 and CDR2: LNHDA and SQIVND (reference sequence). The CDR3 loop spans 15 amino acids. V lost 11 bases and J lost 1; bases outside the gene matches: 10. DNA of the CDR3: TGTGCCTCCTCACCGAGACAGGGGAACACCGGGGAGCTGTTTTTT. It specifies CASSPRQGNTGELFF. The whole variable domain, remainder taken from reference TRBV19 and TRBJ2-2, is DGGITQSPKYLFRKEGQNVTLSCEQNLNHDAMYWYRQDPGQGLRLIYYSQIVNDFQKGDIAEGYSVSREKKESFPLTVTSAQKNPTAFYLCASSPRQGNTGELFFGEGSRLTVL.

The gene calls are TRBV18 and TRBJ2-1, with TRBD2 matching 10 bases. Per the germline V gene, CDR1 is KGHSH and CDR2 is LQKENI. The CDR3 covers 17 residues. Trimming cost V 0 bases and J 5 bases; bases outside gene matches: 7. The CDR3 bases are TGTGCCAGCTCACCACCTTTGCAACTAGCGGGGAACAATGAGCAGTTCTTC. Residues: CASSPPLQLAGNNEQFF. Full variable domain (rest looked up from reference TRBV18 and TRBJ2-1): NAGVMQNPRHLVRRRGQEARLRCSPMKGHSHVYWYRQLPEEGLKFMVYLQKENIIDESGMPKERFSAEFPKEGPSILRIQQVVRGDSAAYFCASSPPLQLAGNNEQFFGPGTRLTVL.

The chain links TRBV27 to TRBJ1-6, with a possible D match to TRBD1 (6 bases). The CDR3 contains 13 residues. Trimming removed 5 bases from V and 13 bases from J, with 15 bases in between. Germline V CDR1 and CDR2: MNHEY, SMNVEV (reference sequence). CDR3 sequence: CASSHRDKVPLHF. For the CDR3, the DNA is TGTGCCAGCAGTCACCGGGACAAGGTCCCCCTCCACTTT.

This rearrangement joins TRBV4-2 to TRBJ2-3; 9 bases are a match to TRBD1. CDR1 and CDR2 from the germline V gene are LGHNA and YNFKEQ. This CDR3 has 16 residues. V was pared by 0 bases and J by 2 bases, with 3 bases of the junction left unmatched. The CDR3, as DNA: TGTGCCAGCAGCCAAGAGGGACAGGGTTTCACAGATACGCAGTATTTT. It codes for CASSQEGQGFTDTQYF.

This rearrangement joins TRBV5-1 to TRBJ2-2; perhaps TRBD1 as D (5 bases). The V gene's germline CDR1 is SGHRS and CDR2 YFSETQ. Trimming took 5 bases from V and 2 from J, leaving 13 bases between them. The CDR3 has 15 amino acids. CDR3 in DNA: TGCGCCAGCAGTCCGGACGGACAAAACACCGGGGAGCTGTTTTTT. Protein sequence: CASSPDGQNTGELFF.

The rearrangement uses TRBV10-3 and TRBJ1-3; D is undetermined. CDR3 length: 17 residues. The germline V and J ends were trimmed by 5 bases and 0 bases, with 17 bases remaining between them. In germline, CDR1 is ENHRY, CDR2 SYGVKD. The CDR3 DNA is TGTGCCATCAGTACCCGGGGTACAGCCGGCTCTGGAAACACCATATATTTT. As protein: CAISTRGTAGSGNTIYF.

The chain uses TRBV7-9 and TRBJ1-2; D is perhaps TRBD1 (5 bases). The CDR3 spans 14 residues. V was shortened by 2 bases and J by 5 bases, with 12 bases between the two germline ends. Germline V CDR1 and CDR2: SEHNR, FQNEAQ (reference sequence). The CDR3 loop reads CASSLRGTRYGYTF. In nucleotides, the CDR3 is TGTGCCAGCAGCTTAAGAGGGACTCGATATGGCTACACCTTC.

This clone has only one observation. The chain has TRBV21-1 and TRBJ1-5. TRBV21-1 has pseudogene status. This CDR3 has 18 amino acids. CDR3 sequence reads: CASSKGTGGRKEAQPQHF. The CDR3 DNA is TGTGCCAGCAGCAAAGGTACGGGGGGGCGCAAAGAGGCTCAGCCCCAGCATTTT.

The CDR3 reads CASSLGPRGGNTIYF. The DNA for the CDR3 is TGTGCCAGTAGTCTCGGCCCTCGCGGTGGAAACACCATATATTTT. V is TRBV19 and J is TRBJ1-3; D unclear. V was pared by 5 bases and J by 3 bases, with 14 bases between. Germline CDR1 reads LNHDA; CDR2 reads SQIVND (reference sequence). The CDR3 extends over 15 amino acids. Complete variable domain (other parts from reference TRBV19 and TRBJ1-3): DGGITQSPKYLFRKEGQNVTLSCEQNLNHDAMYWYRQDPGQGLRLIYYSQIVNDFQKGDIAEGYSVSREKKESFPLTVTSAQKNPTAFYLCASSLGPRGGNTIYFGEGSWLTVV.

The rearrangement joins TRBV7-9 to TRBJ1-2; 7 bases map to TRBD1. Trimming at V came to 5 bases and at J to 8 bases, leaving 5 bases not matched to a gene. The CDR3 loop spans 12 amino acids. Per the germline V gene, CDR1 is SEHNR and CDR2 is FQNEAQ (reference sequence). CDR3 nucleotide sequence: TGTGCCAGCAGCCAGCAACAGGGGGGCTACACCTTC. Protein: CASSQQQGGYTF.